The rows below give T cell receptor beta chains drawn from one sample of a study of cytomegalovirus exposure and HLA in healthy donors. Repertoires were generated with immunoSEQ multiplex PCR, while TCRdb's copy carries only in-frame clones and drops some. The sample lists about 100,000 clones, 81% occurring once. Sequences were obtained from PBMCs. The receptors stem from a woman aged 65 to 85 in good health and CMV-seropositive. The CDR3 runs from the conserved cysteine through the conserved F or W.

v_gene: TRBV29-1
j_gene: NA
CDR3aa: CSVLPGTGSYEQYF

v_gene: TRBV27
j_gene: TRBJ2-5
CDR3aa: CASSPSLGETQYF

v_gene: TRBV5-6
j_gene: TRBJ2-1
CDR3aa: CASSLRGVSYNEQFF

v_gene: TRBV6-5
j_gene: TRBJ1-2
CDR3aa: CASSFRPGGWSGYTF

v_gene: TRBV5-1
j_gene: TRBJ1-3
CDR3aa: CASSLSGTASGNTIYF

v_gene: TRBV6-1
j_gene: TRBJ2-1
CDR3aa: CASLSGMAVYEQFF

v_gene: TRBV15
j_gene: TRBJ1-1
CDR3aa: CATSRLNTEAFF

v_gene: TRBV7-2
j_gene: TRBJ2-2
CDR3aa: CASSTAQGPGELFF

v_gene: TRBV6-5
j_gene: TRBJ2-2
CDR3aa: CASSQGNTGELFF

v_gene: TRBV27
j_gene: TRBJ2-7
CDR3aa: CASSRGSGVIYEQYF

v_gene: TRBV28
j_gene: TRBJ2-7
CDR3aa: CASSLRVHEQYF

v_gene: TRBV11-1
j_gene: TRBJ1-1
CDR3aa: CASSPLGKGLGTEAFF

v_gene: TRBV29-1
j_gene: TRBJ2-3
CDR3aa: CSVEDRSGNTDTQYF

v_gene: TRBV30
j_gene: TRBJ2-6
CDR3aa: CAWSRQGIVGANVLTF

v_gene: TRBV27
j_gene: TRBJ2-1
CDR3aa: CASKGGQSGGEQFF

v_gene: TRBV10-2
j_gene: TRBJ1-6
CDR3aa: CASKIDRGNSPLHF

v_gene: TRBV7-8
j_gene: TRBJ1-4
CDR3aa: CASSSSWAVEKLFF

v_gene: TRBV7-2
j_gene: TRBJ2-7
CDR3aa: CASSFTGTGGGHEQYF

v_gene: TRBV11-2
j_gene: TRBJ2-7
CDR3aa: CASSLGWDRDRYEQYF

v_gene: TRBV30
j_gene: TRBJ1-1
CDR3aa: CAWSVRVEAFF

v_gene: TRBV19
j_gene: TRBJ1-5
CDR3aa: CASSIEGVNQPQHF

v_gene: TRBV7-9
j_gene: TRBJ2-4
CDR3aa: CASSLDRGGEGAKNIQYF

v_gene: TRBV15
j_gene: TRBJ1-2
CDR3aa: CATSRPGQGPGYTF

v_gene: TRBV5-4
j_gene: TRBJ2-3
CDR3aa: CASRPSIRGPDTQYF

v_gene: TRBV4-1
j_gene: TRBJ2-3
CDR3aa: CASSPGQGRTDTQYF